This T cell receptor beta chain was captured by sequencing in a study of blood T cell repertoires in COVID-19. The overall study: COVID-19 samples from acute and convalescent phases originated in the United States, Italy and Spain. In each case, the material was cDNA or gDNA derived from T cells, B-cell-depleted T cells, or PBMCs.

Trimming cost V 6 bases and J 0 bases; bases outside gene matches: 8. This CDR3 contains 18 residues. Germline CDR1 and CDR2: LGHDT and YNNKEL (reference sequence). Measured with immunoSEQ multiplex PCR; TCRdb has only the in-frame clones, and not every one. The sample records roughly 21,000 clones, 83% being singletons. The sequenced sample was peripheral blood. This TCR came from a human donor in a cohort sampled during active COVID-19. The rearrangement uses TRBV3-1 (or the pseudogene TRBV3-2) and TRBJ2-6; 10 bases match TRBD2. The CDR3 DNA is TGTGCCAGCAGGGGTAGCGGGGGGCAGAGCTCTGGGGCCAACGTCCTGACTTTC. It codes for CASRGSGGQSSGANVLTF.